Below are 10 T cell receptor beta chains sequenced from a single sample in a study of STAT3 mutations in large granular lymphocyte leukemia. Study results and caveats: Every T-LGLL patient had at least one immunodominant TCRbeta clonotype.

Here immunoSEQ multiplex PCR was the method, and the copy in TCRdb shows in-frame clones only, minus some. The sample holds tens of thousands of clones, about 74% seen once. Antigens for these TCRs are unknown. Sequences were obtained from peripheral blood mononuclear cells. Every receptor here comes from a woman aged 45-65 years with T-cell large granular lymphocyte leukemia. Some clones in this sample may be carry-over from other donors' samples.

This clone was picked up a small number of times. The J gene is TRBJ2-5, the V gene TRBV7-2, with D maybe TRBD2 (5 bases). V shed 5 bases and J shed 7 bases, with 17 bases lying between them. There are 14 residues in the CDR3. CDR1 and CDR2 from the germline V gene are SGHTA and FQGNSA. The CDR3 here is CASSAYHRGGTQYF. The DNA for the CDR3 is TGTGCCAGCAGCGCCTATCACCGAGGAGGGACCCAGTACTTC.

With regard to this clone: The junction departs from the called germline gene at one end, perhaps through a read error. The rearrangement uses TRBV20-1 and TRBJ1-1; no firm D call. The CDR3 totals 11 residues. Germline V gene data show CDR1 as DFQATT and CDR2 as SNEGSKA (reference sequence). The CDR3 DNA is TGCAGTGCTAGGGAAAACACGGAAGCTTTCTTT. Its protein is CSARENTEAFF.

This chain joins TRBV28 and TRBJ2-3; D remains ambiguous. CDR3 length: 12 amino acids. Deletions cut 3 bases from V and 10 bases from J, with 11 bases between. Germline assignment: CDR1 MDHEN and CDR2 SYDVKM. In nucleotides, the CDR3 is TGTGCCAGCAGTTTTGGGAAATTCGCGCAGTATTTT. It is translated as CASSFGKFAQYF.

V is TRBV7-9 and J is TRBJ2-5, with 8 positions matching TRBD2. The CDR3 sequence is 16 residues long. Unmatched junction bases numbered 8, after V lost 5 bases and J lost 0 bases. CDR1 is SEHNR and CDR2 is FQNEAQ in the germline V gene (reference sequence). In nucleotides, the CDR3 is TGTGCCAGCAGCCCGGGACTAGGAGATTACCAAGAGACCCAGTACTTC. The encoded protein is CASSPGLGDYQETQYF.

This chain links TRBV30 with TRBJ1-2; 7 bases are shared with TRBD1. Germline values: CDR1 GTSNPN, CDR2 SVGIG (reference sequence). Trimming removed 2 bases from V and 12 bases from J; junction bases left unmatched: 12. This CDR3 is built from 13 residues. For the CDR3, the DNA is TGTGCCTGGAGTCCCAGGACAGGCGGGGTGAACACCTTC. Its protein is CAWSPRTGGVNTF.

This rearrangement joins TRBV6-5 to TRBJ1-3; D gene uncertain. Germline V gene sequence: CDR1 MNHEY, CDR2 SVGAGI. This CDR3 region has 15 residues. Deletions cut 2 bases from V and 2 bases from J, with 10 bases between. CDR3 nucleotides: TGTGCCAGCAGTTACGGGGAGTCTACTGGAAACACCATATATTTT. Encoded protein: CASSYGESTGNTIYF.

The rearrangement joins TRBV5-1 to TRBJ1-1; no definite D call. The CDR3 loop spans 14 amino acids. Germline V CDR1 and CDR2: SGHRS, YFSETQ. V lost 0 bases and J 6 bases, leaving 12 bases between the germline ends. The CDR3: CASSLVLDIAEAFF. CDR3 nucleotide sequence: TGCGCCAGCAGCTTGGTACTGGATATCGCTGAAGCTTTCTTT.

The V call is TRBV6-5, the J call TRBJ2-7, with TRBD1 identical over 7 bases. Germline CDR1 reads MNHEY; CDR2 reads SVGAGI. The CDR3 totals 12 residues. J gave up 7 bases and V 4 bases, and 4 bases lay outside the gene matches. The CDR3: CASSLRGREQYF. CDR3 DNA sequence: TGTGCCAGCAGTTTAAGGGGGCGGGAGCAGTACTTC.

V usage is TRBV9 and J usage is TRBJ2-7, with D possibly TRBD1 on 7 matching bases. The CDR3 covers 15 residues. Germline V gene lookup returns CDR1 SGDLS and CDR2 YYNGEE. V was clipped by 0 bases and J by 7 bases, with 17 bases between them. Written as DNA, the CDR3 is TGTGCCAGCAGCGTAGATTTTGGGTCAGGGGGGGAGCAGTACTTC. Protein sequence: CASSVDFGSGGEQYF.

This rearrangement joins TRBV13 to TRBJ2-5; D is possibly TRBD1 or TRBD2 (5 bases each). CDR3 size: 13 residues. Germline loops: CDR1 PRHDT, CDR2 FYEKMQ (reference sequence). Trimming took off 6 bases at V and 2 bases at J, with 10 bases between the two ends. For the CDR3, the DNA is TGTGCCAGCAGATCGGGACCTCAAGAGACCCAGTACTTC. As protein: CASRSGPQETQYF.